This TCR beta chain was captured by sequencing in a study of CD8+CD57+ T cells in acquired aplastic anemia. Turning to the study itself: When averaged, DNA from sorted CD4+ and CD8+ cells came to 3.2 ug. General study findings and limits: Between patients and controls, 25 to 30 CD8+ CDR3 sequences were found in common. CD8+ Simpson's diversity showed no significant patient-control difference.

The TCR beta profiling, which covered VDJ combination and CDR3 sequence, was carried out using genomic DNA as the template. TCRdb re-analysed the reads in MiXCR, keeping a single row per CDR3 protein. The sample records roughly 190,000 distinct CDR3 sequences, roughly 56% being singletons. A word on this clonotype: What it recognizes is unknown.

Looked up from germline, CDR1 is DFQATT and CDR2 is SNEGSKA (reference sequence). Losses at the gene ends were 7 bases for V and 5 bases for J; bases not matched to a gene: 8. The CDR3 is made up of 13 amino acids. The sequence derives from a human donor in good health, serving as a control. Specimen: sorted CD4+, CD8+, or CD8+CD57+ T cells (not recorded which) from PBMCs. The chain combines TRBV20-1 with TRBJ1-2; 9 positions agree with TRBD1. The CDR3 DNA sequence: TGCAGTGTCAGGGGACAGGGTCGATATGGCTACACCTTC. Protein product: CSVRGQGRYGYTF.